The 4 T cell receptor beta chains presented below share a single source sample, sequenced in a study of blood T cell repertoires in COVID-19. The table came from immunoSEQ multiplex PCR; TCRdb's copy has only in-frame clones and leaves some out. Of around 140,000 clones listed, about 89% are singletons. Sample: peripheral blood. These receptors were collected from a woman aged 70-85 years with COVID-19, enrolled during active disease.

The CDR3 is CASSLGLLSPDTQYF. CDR3 nucleotide sequence: TGTGCCAGCAGCCTTGGACTACTATCCCCAGATACGCAGTATTTT. The chain has TRBV3-1 (or the pseudogene TRBV3-2) and TRBJ2-3, with D perhaps TRBD2 (6 bases). Trimming took 4 bases from V and 4 from J, leaving 15 bases between them. Per germline, CDR1 LGHDT and CDR2 YNNKEL (reference sequence). The CDR3 loop spans 15 amino acids.

The chain couples TRBV29-1 to TRBJ2-4; D gene uncertain. The CDR3 spans 14 residues. Trimming stripped 4 bases from V and 5 bases from J, with 15 bases between. Germline V gives CDR1 SQVTM, CDR2 ANQGSEA. Here the CDR3 DNA reads TGCAGCGTTGTGATTCCTAGAACCCAAAACATTCAGTACTTC. It yields the protein CSVVIPRTQNIQYF.

Points on this clone: Other DNA sequences in this specimen translate into the identical CDR3. The chain joins TRBV27 to TRBJ1-4; D possibly corresponds to TRBD1 (6 bases). The CDR3 runs to 14 residues. Germline lookup yields CDR1 MNHEY and CDR2 SMNVEV (reference sequence). V lost 5 bases and J 7 bases, leaving 14 bases between the germline ends. The CDR3 nucleotides read TGTGCCAGCAGTCCTAGGCAGGGGCGTGAAAAACTGTTTTTT. Translation gives CASSPRQGREKLFF.

This clone was seen a handful of times. The V call is TRBV2, the J call TRBJ2-3, with 7 bases lining up with TRBD1. Germline CDR1 and CDR2: SNHLY and FYNNEI. The CDR3 has 17 amino acids. The V and J ends lost 4 bases and 2 bases, in that order; junction bases with no gene match: 12. The CDR3 DNA reads TGTGCCAGCAGTGCCCCGACAGGGCCGATTGCCACAGATACGCAGTATTTT. Residues: CASSAPTGPIATDTQYF.